The rows below give T cell receptor beta chains drawn from one sample of a study of T cell changes during pregnancy in multiple sclerosis. TCRdb's copy holds only in-frame clones and misses some; the assay was immunoSEQ multiplex PCR. The sample has around 75,000 clones, more than 80% seen once. The starting material was peripheral blood, obtained in the first trimester of pregnancy. Receptor source: a female donor in good health, enrolled as a control in a pregnancy study. Both conserved end residues are part of each CDR3. Each record gives: CDR3 DNA, CDR3 protein, J gene, clone size, V gene, D gene. The D gene is left open where the match is weak. For some rows the clone size is stated as once, few or many, or as a class when expanded; others skip it.

DNA: TGTGCCAGCAGTCGGACTAGCGGGACCTACGAGCAGTACTTC
CDR3: CASSRTSGTYEQYF
J: TRBJ2-7
size: -
V: TRBV6-1
D: TRBD2

DNA: TGTGCCAGCAGTGGTAAGCCCGAGCAGTACTTC
CDR3: CASSGKPEQYF
J: TRBJ2-7
size: once
V: TRBV2
D: -

DNA: TGTGCCAGCAGAGGACAGATGAACACTGAAGCTTTCTTT
CDR3: CASRGQMNTEAFF
J: TRBJ1-1
size: -
V: TRBV6-1
D: -

DNA: TGTGCCAGCAGTGCTCAGGGGGTTGGCTCTGGAAACACCATATATTTT
CDR3: CASSAQGVGSGNTIYF
J: TRBJ1-3
size: -
V: TRBV6-1
D: TRBD1

DNA: TGTGCCAGTAGGGAATCCTCAAAGACAGGAATCACAGATACGCAGTATTTT
CDR3: CASRESSKTGITDTQYF
J: TRBJ2-3
size: few
V: TRBV19
D: -

DNA: TGTGCCAGTACCCTCGGGACAAGCAATGGAAAACTGTTTTTT
CDR3: CASTLGTSNGKLFF
J: TRBJ1-4
size: -
V: TRBV19
D: -

DNA: TGTGCCAGCAGTTCTAGCGGAAACATTCAGTACTTC
CDR3: CASSSSGNIQYF
J: TRBJ2-4
size: medium-sized
V: TRBV27
D: TRBD2

DNA: TGTGCCAGTAGTAATAGGGGTACAGATACGCAGTATTTT
CDR3: CASSNRGTDTQYF
J: TRBJ2-3
size: -
V: TRBV19
D: -

DNA: TGTGCCACCAGCAGAGGGATCCAGGGCCACACCGGGGAGCTGTTTTTT
CDR3: CATSRGIQGHTGELFF
J: TRBJ2-2
size: -
V: TRBV15
D: -

DNA: TGTGCCATTTTCAATCCGGGACTAGCCGTCGGGGAGCTGTTTTTT
CDR3: CAIFNPGLAVGELFF
J: TRBJ2-2
size: -
V: TRBV7-2
D: TRBD2

DNA: TGTGCCAGCAGCACCAGACAGGGCCAGGGGGAAAAACTGTTTTTT
CDR3: CASSTRQGQGEKLFF
J: TRBJ1-4
size: once
V: TRBV7-2
D: TRBD1

DNA: TGTGCCAGTAGGGGACAGGGCAATCAGCCCCAGCATTTT
CDR3: CASRGQGNQPQHF
J: TRBJ1-5
size: many
V: TRBV19
D: TRBD1

DNA: TGTGCCACGCTTTGGACAGGGGGTAGCACCGGGGAGCTGTTTTTT
CDR3: CATLWTGGSTGELFF
J: TRBJ2-2
size: -
V: TRBV6-5
D: TRBD1

DNA: TGTGCCAGCAGTTACTCGAAAGGGAGGGCGAACTCGCCGTTCTTC
CDR3: CASSYSKGRANSPFF
J: TRBJ2-1
size: -
V: TRBV6-5
D: TRBD2

DNA: TGTGCCAGTAGTATAGGCCCAGGGAACACCGGGGAGCTGTTTTTT
CDR3: CASSIGPGNTGELFF
J: TRBJ2-2
size: -
V: TRBV19
D: -

DNA: TGTGCCAGCAGCCTGCGGACTAGCGGGAGAGACACCGGGGAGCTGTTTTTT
CDR3: CASSLRTSGRDTGELFF
J: TRBJ2-2
size: -
V: TRBV5-5
D: TRBD2

DNA: TGCGCCAGCAGGCTAGCGGCCAATGAGCAGTTCTTC
CDR3: CASRLAANEQFF
J: TRBJ2-1
size: -
V: TRBV5-1
D: TRBD2

DNA: TGTGCCAGCGATCCGGGACAGGGGCACTATGGCTACACCTTC
CDR3: CASDPGQGHYGYTF
J: TRBJ1-2
size: -
V: TRBV25-1
D: TRBD1

DNA: TGTGCCAGCAGCCATATTGGGGGCGGGAGTTTCCCAGATACGCAGTATTTT
CDR3: CASSHIGGGSFPDTQYF
J: TRBJ2-3
size: -
V: TRBV5-4
D: -

DNA: TGTGCCAGTAGTCCACCGGGGACAGTGATCTACGAGCAGTACTTC
CDR3: CASSPPGTVIYEQYF
J: TRBJ2-7
size: -
V: TRBV19
D: TRBD1

DNA: TGTGCCAGTAGTATCCCCAGGGAGGGCACTGAAGCTTTCTTT
CDR3: CASSIPREGTEAFF
J: TRBJ1-1
size: once
V: TRBV19
D: -

DNA: TGTGCCTGGAGTGTAATGGGGACAAGCAATCAGCCCCAGCATTTT
CDR3: CAWSVMGTSNQPQHF
J: TRBJ1-5
size: -
V: TRBV30
D: -

DNA: TGTGCCAGCAGTTTATCGCGAGAAAACACCATATATTTT
CDR3: CASSLSRENTIYF
J: TRBJ1-3
size: once
V: TRBV27
D: -

DNA: TGTGCCAGCAGTTTCCTAGCGGGAGGGATAGATACGCAGTATTTT
CDR3: CASSFLAGGIDTQYF
J: TRBJ2-3
size: -
V: TRBV25-1
D: TRBD2

DNA: TGTGCCAGCAGCCCTACCGAGACTAGCGGGGGTTGGTTCTTC
CDR3: CASSPTETSGGWFF
J: TRBJ2-1
size: -
V: TRBV5-4
D: TRBD2

DNA: TGCGCCAGCAGCTTAATAACTAGCGGGGGGGTTGGTGAGCAGTTCTTC
CDR3: CASSLITSGGVGEQFF
J: TRBJ2-1
size: -
V: TRBV5-1
D: TRBD2

DNA: TGTGCTAGTGGTTTGGGACAGAAGAACACTGAAGCTTTCTTT
CDR3: CASGLGQKNTEAFF
J: TRBJ1-1
size: -
V: TRBV12-5
D: -

DNA: TGCGCCAGCAGTGAGCGGGGGGTTTCCTACGAGCAGTACTTC
CDR3: CASSERGVSYEQYF
J: TRBJ2-7
size: once
V: TRBV10-1
D: TRBD2

DNA: TGTGCCAGCACCCGGGGGAGCTATAATTCACCCCTCCACTTT
CDR3: CASTRGSYNSPLHF
J: TRBJ1-6
size: -
V: TRBV7-2
D: -